The 21 T cell receptor beta chains below all came from one sample that was sequenced in a study of blood T cell repertoires in COVID-19. Sequencing was performed with immunoSEQ multiplex PCR; in TCRdb, only in-frame clones are kept and a portion is missing. The table includes about 57,000 clones, roughly four fifths detected once. Specimen: peripheral blood. These receptors all stem from a woman aged 80 or older with acute or convalescent COVID-19.

The rearrangement uses TRBV7-9 and TRBJ1-3; tentative D call: TRBD1 (5 bases). The CDR3 totals 17 residues. V was clipped by 1 base and J by 0 bases, with 13 bases between them. Germline CDR1 reads SEHNR; CDR2 reads FQNEAQ (reference sequence). DNA of the CDR3: TGTGCCAGCAGCTTAGTTCTGGGGCCGAGCTCTGGAAACACCATATATTTT. This encodes CASSLVLGPSSGNTIYF.

This sequence joins TRBV14 and TRBJ2-1; a possible D gene is TRBD2 (6 bases). Germline V gene data show CDR1 as SGHDN and CDR2 as FVKESK. The CDR3 runs to 17 residues. Trimming stripped 4 bases from V and 9 bases from J, with 25 bases between. Written as DNA, the CDR3 is TGTGCCAGCAGCCCTCTCCCCCGGACTACCACTTGGGGTGAGCAGTTCTTC. It specifies CASSPLPRTTTWGEQFF.

The chain employs TRBV27 and TRBJ1-6, with a weak D call TRBD1 (5 bases). The CDR3 is made up of 15 amino acids. The germline gives CDR1 MNHEY, CDR2 SMNVEV (reference sequence). V was trimmed by 7 bases and J by 2 bases, leaving 12 bases between them. This chain's CDR3 is CASMVGTAYNSPLHF. The CDR3 coding sequence is TGTGCCAGCATGGTAGGGACTGCCTATAATTCACCCCTCCACTTT.

The rearrangement joins TRBV5-1 to TRBJ2-7; 7 bases match TRBD1. Germline V gene data show CDR1 as SGHRS and CDR2 as YFSETQ. The CDR3 contains 14 residues. The V gene end was trimmed by 4 bases and the J gene end by 5 bases; junction bases not matched to a gene: 9. The CDR3 DNA is TGCGCCAGCAGCGTCCGACAGGGTCGCGACGAGCAGTACTTC. Its translation: CASSVRQGRDEQYF. Combining the CDR3 with reference TRBV5-1 and TRBJ2-7 gives the whole variable domain KAGVTQTPRYLIKTRGQQVTLSCSPISGHRSVSWYQQTPGQGLQFLFEYFSETQRNKGNFPGRFSGRQFSNSRSEMNVSTLELGDSALYLCASSVRQGRDEQYFGPGTRLTVT.

V gene TRBV11-2 combines with J gene TRBJ2-1, with D unclear. The CDR3 loop spans 13 amino acids. V gave up 1 base and J gave up 3 bases, with 4 bases separating them. Germline lookup yields CDR1 SGHAT and CDR2 FQNNGV. The CDR3 sequence: CASSLAFYNEQFF. The CDR3 bases are TGTGCCAGCAGCTTAGCGTTCTACAATGAGCAGTTCTTC.

This chain connects TRBV5-1 to TRBJ2-6; possible D gene TRBD1, 7 bases. Trimming stripped 4 bases from V and 4 bases from J, with 15 bases between. This CDR3 spans 16 amino acids. Germline V gene sequence: CDR1 SGHRS, CDR2 YFSETQ. The CDR3, as DNA: TGCGCCAGCAGCATCCAGGGGGGCGCCGGGGCCAACGTCCTGACTTTC. Translated, it gives CASSIQGGAGANVLTF.

This chain connects TRBV9 to TRBJ2-1, with 8 bases identical to TRBD2. CDR3 size: 16 residues. From germline, CDR1 is SGDLS and CDR2 YYNGEE. The V and J ends lost 4 bases and 0 bases, in that order; junction bases with no gene match: 6. The CDR3 bases are TGTGCCAGCAGCCCTCGGGGGGGACGCTCCTACAATGAGCAGTTCTTC. Translated: CASSPRGGRSYNEQFF.

The CDR3 here is CASSGYRQGMGVNEQFF. CDR3 in DNA: TGTGCCAGCAGCGGATACAGACAGGGGATGGGGGTCAATGAGCAGTTCTTC. The chain is built from TRBV7-8 and TRBJ2-1; 8 positions match TRBD1. Germline CDR1 SGHVS, CDR2 FQNEAQ. Unmatched junction bases numbered 15, after V lost 5 bases and J lost 6 bases. CDR3 length: 17 amino acids.

The rearrangement links TRBV6-4 to TRBJ1-2, with D tentatively TRBD1 (6 bases). The CDR3 runs 15 residues. V was shortened by 4 bases and J by 3 bases, with 15 bases between the two germline ends. The germline V gene encodes CDR1 MRHNA and CDR2 SNTAGT. The CDR3 DNA reads TGTGCCAGCAGTGTAAGAAACGGACAGCACTATGGCTACACCTTC. Its translation is CASSVRNGQHYGYTF.

This clone has a handful of counts. In DNA, the CDR3 is TGTGCCAGTTCGCACCTAGCGGGGGGGAATGAGCAGTTCTTC. This translates into CASSHLAGGNEQFF. The chain is built from TRBV3-1 (or the pseudogene TRBV3-2) and TRBJ2-1, with TRBD2 matching over 12 bases. The V gene end was trimmed by 9 bases and the J gene end by 7 bases; junction bases not matched to a gene: 7. This CDR3 is built from 14 residues. Germline CDR1 reads LGHDT; CDR2 reads YNNKEL (reference sequence).

The chain employs TRBV19 and TRBJ1-1; D not certain. The CDR3 totals 15 residues. The V end lost 2 bases, the J end lost 3 bases, and 13 bases lay between the germline ends. CDR1 and CDR2 (germline): LNHDA, SQIVND (reference sequence). This CDR3 reads CASSIRSSPHTEAFF. The DNA for the CDR3 is TGTGCCAGTAGTATACGGTCCTCCCCCCACACTGAAGCTTTCTTT.

This chain connects TRBV5-1 to TRBJ2-6, with 7 bases matching TRBD2. Germline-derived CDR1 and CDR2 are SGHRS and YFSETQ. The ends lost 6 bases at V and 0 bases at J; junction bases unmatched: 6. This CDR3 comprises 16 residues. The CDR3 is CASKRGPTSGANVLTF. CDR3 sequence (DNA): TGCGCCAGCAAGCGGGGACCCACCTCTGGGGCCAACGTCCTGACTTTC.

V usage is TRBV7-3 and J usage is TRBJ2-2; D not resolved. The V gene lost 6 bases and the J gene lost 0 bases, with 5 bases spanning the gap. Looked up from germline, CDR1 is SGHTA and CDR2 is FQGTGA. The CDR3 loop spans 13 amino acids. The CDR3 DNA reads as TGTGCCAGCAGTATGTCGAACACCGGGGAGCTGTTTTTT. This codes for CASSMSNTGELFF.

As DNA, the CDR3 is TGTGCCAGCAGTTCAACAGGGGGCGGGAAAGAAAAACTGTTTTTT. It translates to CASSSTGGGKEKLFF. The chain employs TRBV28 and TRBJ1-4; 9 bases fit TRBD1. With V trimmed by 4 bases and J by 8 bases, 8 bases remained unmatched. CDR3 size: 15 residues. Germline CDR1 is MDHEN and CDR2 is SYDVKM.

J is TRBJ2-6 and V is TRBV28; 7 bases agree with TRBD1. The CDR3 contains 15 residues. Germline CDR1 and CDR2: MDHEN and SYDVKM. The ends lost 3 bases at V and 2 bases at J; junction bases unmatched: 1. CDR3 bases: TGTGCCAGCAGTTTGCAGGGGGCTGGGGCCAACGTCCTGACTTTC. Translation: CASSLQGAGANVLTF.

The V and J genes are TRBV25-1 and TRBJ2-7; TRBD2 agrees at 11 bases. The trim removed 4 bases at V and 4 bases at J, leaving 6 bases unmatched. Germline CDR1 MGHDK, CDR2 SYGVNS. CDR3 length: 15 residues. The CDR3 spells CASSAASGGPYEQYF. Written as DNA, the CDR3 is TGTGCCAGCAGTGCGGCTAGCGGGGGGCCATACGAGCAGTACTTC.

In this sample, this clone turned up a few times. The J gene is TRBJ1-4, the V gene TRBV5-4; 8 bases align to TRBD1. V lost 0 bases to trimming and J lost 4 bases; unmatched junction nucleotides: 11. The CDR3 is 18 amino acids. CDR1 SGHNT and CDR2 YYREEE come from the germline V gene (reference sequence). Written as DNA, the CDR3 is TGTGCCAGCAGCTTGGGGCGAGGGGACAGGATTAGTAATGAAAAACTGTTTTTT. It codes for CASSLGRGDRISNEKLFF.

Only one count was recorded for this clone. V gene TRBV7-9 combines with J gene TRBJ2-2, with 7 bases matching TRBD1. This CDR3 has 16 amino acids. Germline trimming cut 2 bases from V and 6 bases from J; bases unmatched to any gene: 9. Germline CDR1 is SEHNR and CDR2 is FQNEAQ (reference sequence). The CDR3 bases are TGTGCCAGCAGCTTAAACAGACAGGGTCGTCCCGGGGAGCTGTTTTTT. Its translation is CASSLNRQGRPGELFF. Based on the CDR3 plus reference TRBV7-9 and TRBJ2-2, the full variable domain is DTGVSQNPRHKITKRGQNVTFRCDPISEHNRLYWYRQTLGQGPEFLTYFQNEAQLEKSRLLSDRFSAERPKGSFSTLEIQRTEQGDSAMYLCASSLNRQGRPGELFFGEGSRLTVL.

This chain connects TRBV4-1 to TRBJ1-2; D possibly corresponds to TRBD1 (5 bases). V was pared by 0 bases and J by 0 bases, with 17 bases between. The CDR3 totals 18 residues. CDR1 is MGHRA, CDR2 YSYEKL, per germline. CDR3 residues: CASSQDVREFAANYGYTF. For the CDR3, the DNA is TGCGCCAGCAGCCAAGATGTCAGGGAATTTGCAGCTAACTATGGCTACACCTTC.

The chain uses TRBV7-2 and TRBJ2-7, with 8 positions matching TRBD2. V gave up 7 bases and J gave up 0 bases; unmatched junction bases: 5. Germline assignment: CDR1 SGHTA and CDR2 FQGNSA. This CDR3 has 14 amino acids. CDR3 coding DNA: TGTGCCAGCAAACTAGCGGCAAACTCCTACGAGCAGTACTTC. Its protein product is CASKLAANSYEQYF.

This sequence joins TRBV11-2 and TRBJ2-1, with TRBD2 matching 10 bases. Germline V gene lookup returns CDR1 SGHAT and CDR2 FQNNGV. V lost 4 bases to trimming and J lost 3 bases; unmatched junction nucleotides: 3. The CDR3 runs 15 residues. The CDR3 here is CASSSTSGLYNEQFF. The CDR3 nucleotides are TGTGCCAGCAGCTCGACTAGCGGGCTCTACAATGAGCAGTTCTTC.